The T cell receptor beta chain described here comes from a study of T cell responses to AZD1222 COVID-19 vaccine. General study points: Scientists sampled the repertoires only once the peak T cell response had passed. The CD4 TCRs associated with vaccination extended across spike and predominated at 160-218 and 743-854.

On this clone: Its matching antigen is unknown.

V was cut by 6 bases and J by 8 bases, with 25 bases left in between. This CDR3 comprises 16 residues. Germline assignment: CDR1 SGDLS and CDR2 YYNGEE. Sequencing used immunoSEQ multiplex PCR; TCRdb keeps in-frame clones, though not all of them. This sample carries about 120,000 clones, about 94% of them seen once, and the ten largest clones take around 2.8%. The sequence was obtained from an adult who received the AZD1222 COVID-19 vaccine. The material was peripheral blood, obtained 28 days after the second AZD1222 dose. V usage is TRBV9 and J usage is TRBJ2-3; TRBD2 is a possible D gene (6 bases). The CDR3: CASNEQGGMSGVTQYF. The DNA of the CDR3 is TGTGCCAGCAATGAGCAGGGAGGCATGTCGGGAGTTACGCAGTATTTT.